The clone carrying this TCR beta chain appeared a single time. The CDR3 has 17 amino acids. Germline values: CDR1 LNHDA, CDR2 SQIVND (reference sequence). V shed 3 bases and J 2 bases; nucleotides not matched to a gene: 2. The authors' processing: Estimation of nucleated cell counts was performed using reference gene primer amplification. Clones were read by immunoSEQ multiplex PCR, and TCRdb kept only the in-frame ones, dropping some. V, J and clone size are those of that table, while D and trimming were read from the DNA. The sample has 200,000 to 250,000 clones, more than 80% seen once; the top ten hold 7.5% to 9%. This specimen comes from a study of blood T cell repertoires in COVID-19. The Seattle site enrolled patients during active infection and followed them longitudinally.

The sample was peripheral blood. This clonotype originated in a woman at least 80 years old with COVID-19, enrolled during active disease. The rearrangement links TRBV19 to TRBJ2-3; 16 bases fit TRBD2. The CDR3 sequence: CASSMGLAGGVTDTQYF. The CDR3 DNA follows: TGTGCCAGTAGTATGGGACTAGCGGGAGGGGTCACAGATACGCAGTATTTT.